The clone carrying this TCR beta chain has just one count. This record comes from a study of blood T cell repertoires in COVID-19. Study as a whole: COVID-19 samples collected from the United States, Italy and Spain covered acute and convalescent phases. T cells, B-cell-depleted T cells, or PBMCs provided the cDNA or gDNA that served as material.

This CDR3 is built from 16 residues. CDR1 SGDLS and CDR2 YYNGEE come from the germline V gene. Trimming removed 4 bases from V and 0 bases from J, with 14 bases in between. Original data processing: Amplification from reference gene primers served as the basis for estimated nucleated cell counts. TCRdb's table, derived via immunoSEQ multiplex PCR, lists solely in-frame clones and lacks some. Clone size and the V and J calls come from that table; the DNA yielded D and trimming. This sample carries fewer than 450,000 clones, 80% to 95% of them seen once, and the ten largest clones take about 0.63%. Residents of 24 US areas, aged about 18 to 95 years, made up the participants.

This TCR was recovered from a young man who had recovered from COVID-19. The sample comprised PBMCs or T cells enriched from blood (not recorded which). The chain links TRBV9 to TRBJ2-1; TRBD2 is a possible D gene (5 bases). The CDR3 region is CASSTQSDFSYNEQFF. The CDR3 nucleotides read TGTGCCAGCAGCACCCAATCGGACTTCTCCTACAATGAGCAGTTCTTC.